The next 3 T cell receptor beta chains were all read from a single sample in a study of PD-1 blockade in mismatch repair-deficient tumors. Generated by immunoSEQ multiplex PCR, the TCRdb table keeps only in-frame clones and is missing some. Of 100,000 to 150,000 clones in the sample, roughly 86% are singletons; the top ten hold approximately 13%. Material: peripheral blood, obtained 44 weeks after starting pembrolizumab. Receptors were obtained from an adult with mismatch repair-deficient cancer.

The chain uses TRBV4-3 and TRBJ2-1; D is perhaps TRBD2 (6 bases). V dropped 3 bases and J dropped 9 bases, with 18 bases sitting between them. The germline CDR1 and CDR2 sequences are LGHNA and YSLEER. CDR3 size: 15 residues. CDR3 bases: TGCGCCAGCAGCCAGGATGGTGGGACTGCAGGTGAGCAGTTCTTC. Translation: CASSQDGGTAGEQFF.

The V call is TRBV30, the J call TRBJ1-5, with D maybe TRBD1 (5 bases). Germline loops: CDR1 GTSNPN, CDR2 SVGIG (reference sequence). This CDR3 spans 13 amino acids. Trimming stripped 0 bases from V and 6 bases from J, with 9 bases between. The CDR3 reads CAWSVRVRQPQHF. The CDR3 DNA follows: TGTGCCTGGAGTGTCAGGGTACGTCAGCCCCAGCATTTT. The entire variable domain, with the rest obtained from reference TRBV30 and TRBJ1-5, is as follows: SQTIHQWPATLVQPVGSPLSLECTVEGTSNPNLYWYRQAAGRGLQLLFYSVGIGQISSEVPQNLSASRPQDRQFILSSKKLLLSDSGFYLCAWSVRVRQPQHFGDGTRLSIL.

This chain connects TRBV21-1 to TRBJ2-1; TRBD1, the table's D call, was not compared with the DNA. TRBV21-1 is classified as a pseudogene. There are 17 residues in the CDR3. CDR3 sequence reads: CASLHREPGQGADEQFF. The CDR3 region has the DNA TGTGCCAGCCTCCATCGCGAACCGGGACAGGGGGCAGATGAGCAGTTCTTC.